This entry lists 16 T cell receptor beta chains sequenced from one sample in a study of cytomegalovirus exposure and HLA in healthy donors. Primers included in the PCR were 60 Vbeta and 13 Jbeta primers. Clones were read by immunoSEQ multiplex PCR, and TCRdb kept only the in-frame ones, dropping some. This table holds 65,000 to 100,000 clones, over 70% found once. Sequencing input: PBMCs. These receptors all stem from a man aged 35 to 55 in good health and CMV-seronegative.

The chain is built from TRBV2 and TRBJ2-7; possibly TRBD2 for D (6 bases). The germline V and J ends were trimmed by 10 bases and 2 bases, with 15 bases remaining between them. This CDR3 contains 13 residues. The germline V gene has CDR1 SNHLY and CDR2 FYNNEI. CDR3 protein: CATKGLATYEQYF. CDR3 nucleotide sequence: TGTGCCACCAAGGGACTGGCAACCTACGAGCAGTACTTC.

V is TRBV10-3 and J is TRBJ2-3; 7 nucleotides match TRBD1. Looked up from germline, CDR1 is ENHRY and CDR2 is SYGVKD. The CDR3 runs to 13 residues. Unmatched junction bases numbered 8, after V lost 8 bases and J lost 6 bases. The CDR3 coding sequence is TGTGCCATCCGGGACAGTGATTCGGATACGCAGTATTTT. Its translation: CAIRDSDSDTQYF.

This clone was found a few times. This rearrangement joins TRBV7-2 to TRBJ1-5; 8 bases line up with TRBD1. V lost 5 bases to trimming and J lost 5 bases; unmatched junction nucleotides: 8. Germline V CDR1 and CDR2: SGHTA, FQGNSA. The CDR3 is made up of 15 amino acids. This CDR3 reads CASSLWTGRDQPQHF. The DNA for the CDR3 is TGTGCCAGCAGCCTATGGACAGGGAGGGATCAGCCCCAGCATTTT.

The chain has TRBV1 and TRBJ2-5; the DNA was not used to check the table's D call, TRBD2. TRBV1 is flagged as a pseudogene. The CDR3 is 20 residues long. CDR3 amino acids: CTSSQDATSGDPVYQETQYF. CDR3 bases: TGCACCAGCAGCCAAGATGCCACTAGCGGGGACCCGGTGTACCAAGAGACCCAGTACTTC.

This clone was counted between two and nine times. Written as DNA, the CDR3 is TGTGCCAGCAGTGGGACAGGGTCTGGCTACACCTTC. It is translated as CASSGTGSGYTF. The rearrangement links TRBV6-4 to TRBJ1-2, with 8 bases fitting TRBD1. The length of the CDR3 is 12 residues. Trimming cost V 4 bases and J 7 bases; bases outside gene matches: 2. Per the germline V gene, CDR1 is MRHNA and CDR2 is SNTAGT.

V gene TRBV4-1 combines with J gene TRBJ2-5; D uncertain. This CDR3 has 16 residues. Germline V gene data show CDR1 as MGHRA and CDR2 as YSYEKL. Trimming took 4 bases from V and 2 from J, leaving 17 bases between them. CDR3 sequence: CASSPNSGQSQETQYF. Written as DNA, the CDR3 is TGCGCCAGCAGCCCCAATTCTGGGCAGTCACAAGAGACCCAGTACTTC.

V gene TRBV4-1 combines with J gene TRBJ1-2; TRBD1 aligns across 9 bases. Germline-derived CDR1 and CDR2 are MGHRA and YSYEKL. The CDR3 is 14 amino acids. J lost 7 bases, V lost 4 bases, and 7 bases had no gene match. Here the CDR3 reads CASSPGQGSGGYTF. CDR3 DNA: TGCGCCAGCAGCCCAGGACAGGGGTCTGGTGGCTACACCTTC.

On this clone: Additional DNA sequences in this sample encode the identical CDR3. V and J are TRBV4-3 and TRBJ2-1, with TRBD2 matching 8 bases. V lost 0 bases and J lost 0; bases outside the gene matches: 1. Germline V lookup: CDR1 LGHNA, CDR2 YSLEER. The CDR3 extends over 16 amino acids. The CDR3 sequence is CASSQESGGSYNEQFF. CDR3 DNA sequence: TGCGCCAGCAGCCAAGAAAGCGGGGGCTCCTACAATGAGCAGTTCTTC.

This chain connects TRBV6-1 to TRBJ1-5, with D possibly TRBD1 on 5 matching bases. The CDR3 totals 15 residues. V lost 3 bases and J 7 bases, leaving 16 bases between the germline ends. Germline-derived CDR1 and CDR2 are MNHNS and SASEGT. The CDR3 sequence: CASSEEGAGSQPQHF. CDR3 bases: TGTGCCAGCAGTGAGGAAGGGGCAGGCTCCCAGCCCCAGCATTTT.

This chain joins TRBV7-9 and TRBJ1-2, with 9 bases aligning to TRBD1. The CDR3 has 16 residues. In germline, CDR1 is SEHNR, CDR2 FQNEAQ (reference sequence). After removal of 5 bases from V and 5 bases from J, the junction contained 12 bases not matched to a gene. CDR3 DNA sequence: TGTGCCAGCAGCCCTCGGGTGGGGGACAGGGAGTATGGCTACACCTTC. Translating gives CASSPRVGDREYGYTF.

This chain connects TRBV5-6 to TRBJ2-3; 7 nucleotides align to TRBD2. The V gene end was trimmed by 2 bases and the J gene end by 1 base; junction bases not matched to a gene: 7. Germline V gene sequence: CDR1 SGHDT, CDR2 YYEEEE. The CDR3 is 16 residues long. The CDR3 region has the DNA TGTGCCAGCAGCTTAGGGCGCAGCGGGGGCACAGATACGCAGTATTTT. Translated, it gives CASSLGRSGGTDTQYF.

The chain uses TRBV5-1 and TRBJ2-5, with TRBD1 matching 7 bases. V trimming: 1 base; J trimming: 11 bases; junction bases outside the gene matches: 11. This CDR3 is built from 14 residues. The germline V gene encodes CDR1 SGHRS and CDR2 YFSETQ. CDR3 nucleotide sequence: TGCGCCAGCAGCTTGACAGGGGTGGATGGAAAGCAGTACTTC. Translating it yields CASSLTGVDGKQYF.

This rearrangement joins TRBV30 to TRBJ1-6; no firm D call. The germline CDR1 and CDR2 sequences are GTSNPN and SVGIG (reference sequence). Between the trimmed V and J ends, which lost 1 base and 7 bases, there was a span of 5 bases. This CDR3 is 12 amino acids long. The DNA for the CDR3 is TGTGCCTGGAGTGAATCGAATTCACCCCTCCACTTT. Translating it yields CAWSESNSPLHF. Complete variable domain (other parts from reference TRBV30 and TRBJ1-6): SQTIHQWPATLVQPVGSPLSLECTVEGTSNPNLYWYRQAAGRGLQLLFYSVGIGQISSEVPQNLSASRPQDRQFILSSKKLLLSDSGFYLCAWSESNSPLHFGNGTRLTVT.

The V gene is TRBV29-1, the J gene TRBJ1-4; D remains unclear. V shed 5 bases and J shed 7 bases, with 8 bases lying between them. The CDR3 has 11 amino acids. The germline CDR1 and CDR2 sequences are SQVTM and ANQGSEA. The CDR3 bases are TGCAGCGTTTTAGATGTTGAAAAACTGTTTTTT. Translation gives CSVLDVEKLFF.

This rearrangement joins TRBV7-3 to TRBJ1-1; D not certain. Trimming removed 5 bases from V and 2 bases from J, with 9 bases in between. The CDR3 spans 13 residues. CDR1 SGHTA and CDR2 FQGTGA come from the germline V gene. The CDR3 region has the DNA TGTGCCAGCAGCCTACAGAGTAACACTGAAGCTTTCTTT. Translating it yields CASSLQSNTEAFF.

The gene calls are TRBV4-1 and TRBJ2-1, with 8 bases aligning to TRBD2. The CDR3 has 12 residues. Germline values: CDR1 MGHRA, CDR2 YSYEKL. V was clipped by 5 bases and J by 15 bases; unmatched bases: 9. For the CDR3, the DNA is TGCGCCAGCAGCGCAATAGCGGGGAGGTCGTTCTTC. As protein: CASSAIAGRSFF.